These 18 T cell receptor beta chains were sequenced from one sample in a study of OX40 agonist ivuxolimab in advanced cancers. Method: immunoSEQ multiplex PCR; TCRdb's copy keeps in-frame clones and lacks some. In the table there are approximately 69,000 clones, approximately 86% of which are singletons. This specimen consisted of CD4+ or CD8+ T cells sorted from blood, obtained in a trial of the OX40 agonist ivuxolimab. The receptors were sampled from an adult with an advanced solid tumor such as melanoma, head and neck, liver or kidney cancer.

V and J are TRBV16 and TRBJ2-7; 11 nucleotides match TRBD1. The CDR3 loop spans 15 amino acids. J lost 3 bases, V lost 4 bases, and 5 bases had no gene match. CDR1 is KGHSY, CDR2 FQNENV, per germline. CDR3 nucleotide sequence: TGTGCCAGCAGCCGAGGACAGGGGGCAGGCTACGAGCAGTACTTC. It yields the protein CASSRGQGAGYEQYF.

The rearrangement uses TRBV6-1 and TRBJ1-1, with a tentative D call TRBD1 (5 bases). The CDR3 runs 15 residues. CDR1 MNHNS and CDR2 SASEGT come from the germline V gene. Trimming pared 5 bases from V and 2 bases from J, leaving 15 bases between. The CDR3: CASSSGLPSNTEAFF. The CDR3 nucleotides are TGTGCCAGCAGTTCGGGACTTCCCTCCAACACTGAAGCTTTCTTT.

V and J are TRBV29-1 and TRBJ2-1, with D perhaps matching TRBD2 (6 bases). The CDR3 runs to 11 residues. Per germline, CDR1 SQVTM and CDR2 ANQGSEA. Trimming removed 7 bases from V and 2 bases from J, with 6 bases in between. CDR3 DNA sequence: TGCAGCGGGACTACCTACAATGAGCAGTTCTTC. Protein product: CSGTTYNEQFF.

This sequence joins TRBV7-8 and TRBJ1-3; a possible D gene is TRBD1 (5 bases). The CDR3 sequence is 16 residues long. V lost 5 bases, J lost 0 bases, and 14 bases lay in between. Germline V gives CDR1 SGHVS, CDR2 FQNEAQ. CDR3 region: CASSLRDLHSGNTIYF. CDR3 DNA: TGTGCCAGCAGCCTCAGGGATCTACACTCTGGAAACACCATATATTTT. The variable domain in full, with the rest retrieved from reference TRBV7-8 and TRBJ1-3, is GAGVSQSPRYKVAKRGQDVALRCDPISGHVSLFWYQQALGQGPEFLTYFQNEAQLDKSGLPSDRFFAERPEGSVSTLKIQRTQQEDSAVYLCASSLRDLHSGNTIYFGEGSWLTVV.

The count of this clone is one. V gene TRBV11-3 combines with J gene TRBJ2-3; TRBD1 matches 7 bases. Per the germline V gene, CDR1 is SGHNT and CDR2 is YENEEA. The length of the CDR3 is 14 residues. V dropped 6 bases and J dropped 7; count of bases not matched to a gene: 10. DNA of the CDR3: TGTGCCAGCAGACTGAGAGGGGGCGCGAATACGCAGTATTTT. Residues: CASRLRGGANTQYF.

Only one count was recorded for this clone. The V and J genes are TRBV21-1 and TRBJ1-1; the D call TRBD1 from the table was never checked on the DNA. TRBV21-1 is deemed a pseudogene. This CDR3 spans 14 amino acids. The CDR3 loop reads CASSKGETGTEAFF. The CDR3 DNA reads as TGTGCCAGCAGCAAAGGGGAGACAGGGACTGAAGCTTTCTTT.

This clone was counted once. The chain couples TRBV5-6 to TRBJ2-3; D is unclear. Trimming pared 0 bases from V and 11 bases from J, leaving 7 bases between. The germline V gene encodes CDR1 SGHDT and CDR2 YYEEEE. The CDR3 has 11 amino acids. The CDR3 nucleotides are TGTGCCAGCAGCTTGGGGGTAGGGCAGTATTTT. Its protein product is CASSLGVGQYF. Variable domain in full (rest from reference TRBV5-6 and TRBJ2-3): DAGVTQSPTHLIKTRGQQVTLRCSPKSGHDTVSWYQQALGQGPQFIFQYYEEEERQRGNFPDRFSGHQFPNYSSELNVNALLLGDSALYLCASSLGVGQYFGPGTRLTVL.

This clone has ten or more counts. This rearrangement joins TRBV30 to TRBJ1-5; D call uncertain. Germline values: CDR1 GTSNPN, CDR2 SVGIG (reference sequence). The CDR3 consists of 12 residues. V lost 1 base and J 7 bases, leaving 8 bases between the germline ends. CDR3 amino acids: CAWSGVKQPQHF. The CDR3 nucleotides read TGTGCCTGGAGTGGGGTAAAACAGCCCCAGCATTTT.

The chain carries TRBV21-1 and TRBJ1-1. TRBV21-1 is classified as a pseudogene. The CDR3 consists of 13 residues. CDR3 loop: CASSTDGNTEAFF. DNA for the CDR3: TGTGCCAGCAGCACCGACGGGAACACTGAAGCTTTCTTT.

The CDR3 nucleotides are TGTGCCAGCAGCTTGGAGGCGGGGGCAGCTGAGCAGTTCTTC. It translates to CASSLEAGAAEQFF. The chain couples TRBV5-6 to TRBJ2-1; tentatively, D is TRBD2 (7 bases). Germline CDR1 reads SGHDT; CDR2 reads YYEEEE. This CDR3 has 14 residues. The germline V and J ends were trimmed by 0 bases and 9 bases, with 13 bases remaining between them.

The chain carries TRBV7-3 and TRBJ2-3; a possible D gene is TRBD2 (6 bases). V was pared by 4 bases and J by 2 bases, with 10 bases between. Germline V CDR1 and CDR2: SGHTA, FQGTGA. CDR3 length equals 14 residues. The DNA for the CDR3 is TGTGCCAGCAGCTCGCGGGACCACACAGATACGCAGTATTTT. Translated, it gives CASSSRDHTDTQYF.

The V call is TRBV9, the J call TRBJ2-7, with D perhaps matching TRBD1 (5 bases). The germline V gene encodes CDR1 SGDLS and CDR2 YYNGEE. Trimming took off 3 bases at V and 3 bases at J, with 16 bases between the two ends. The CDR3 extends over 15 amino acids. CDR3 protein: CASSETPRQGYEQYF. The CDR3 nucleotides read TGTGCCAGCAGCGAGACCCCCAGGCAGGGCTACGAGCAGTACTTC.

The CDR3 loop reads CASSILGGRGYNEQFF. The CDR3 DNA is TGTGCCAGTAGTATACTTGGCGGGAGGGGTTACAATGAGCAGTTCTTC. The V and J genes are TRBV19 and TRBJ2-1; 9 bases match TRBD2. The CDR3 runs 16 residues. Germline CDR1 reads LNHDA; CDR2 reads SQIVND (reference sequence). Trimming at V came to 2 bases and at J to 4 bases, leaving 6 bases not matched to a gene.

V usage is TRBV9 and J usage is TRBJ2-7, with TRBD2 identical over 9 bases. This CDR3 is 14 amino acids long. Germline trimming cut 0 bases from V and 8 bases from J; bases unmatched to any gene: 6. CDR1 and CDR2 from the germline V gene are SGDLS and YYNGEE. The CDR3 here is CASSVDAGGPQQYF. The CDR3 DNA is TGTGCCAGCAGCGTAGATGCGGGAGGGCCCCAGCAGTACTTC.

The V gene is TRBV7-2, the J gene TRBJ1-2; D is uncertain. V shed 2 bases and J shed 2 bases, with 6 bases lying between them. This CDR3 is 13 amino acids long. The germline CDR1 and CDR2 sequences are SGHTA and FQGNSA. The CDR3 loop reads CASSLSINYGYTF. CDR3 sequence (DNA): TGTGCCAGCAGCTTAAGCATCAACTATGGCTACACCTTC.

This chain connects TRBV9 to TRBJ2-7; D unclear. The length of the CDR3 is 14 residues. Germline assignment: CDR1 SGDLS and CDR2 YYNGEE. V lost 0 bases and J lost 0, with 7 bases in between. The CDR3 nucleotides are TGTGCCAGCAGCGTAGATGGAAGCTCCTACGAGCAGTACTTC. Amino acid sequence: CASSVDGSSYEQYF.

The rearrangement links TRBV6-1 to TRBJ2-4, with TRBD1 as a possible D gene (5 bases). The V gene lost 1 base and the J gene lost 2 bases, with 15 bases spanning the gap. CDR3 length: 17 amino acids. CDR1 is MNHNS and CDR2 is SASEGT in the germline V gene. In DNA form, the CDR3 reads TGTGCCAGCAGTGAAGTAATGGCAGGGTTGTCCAAAAACATTCAGTACTTC. It specifies CASSEVMAGLSKNIQYF.

CDR3 sequence (DNA): TGCAGCGTTGTTGGGACGCCTCTGAAGGGGGGCACAGATACGCAGTATTTT. Translating it yields CSVVGTPLKGGTDTQYF. This rearrangement joins TRBV29-1 to TRBJ2-3; D is perhaps TRBD1 (6 bases). CDR3 length equals 17 residues. The germline V and J ends were trimmed by 4 bases and 1 base, with 21 bases remaining between them. Germline V gives CDR1 SQVTM, CDR2 ANQGSEA.